These T cell receptor beta chains were read from a single sample in a study of beta chain features in type 1 diabetes. Clones were sequenced by immunoSEQ multiplex PCR, and TCRdb holds only the in-frame ones, with some missing. Of about 150,000 clones listed, roughly a tenth are singletons. Sequencing was carried out using central memory CD4+ T cells from blood. The receptors shown here come from a man between 18 and 29 years old in good health. CDR3s include the opening cysteine and the closing phenylalanine or tryptophan. The D gene is left open where the match is weak. Part of the rows lack a size; the others show once, few, many or a class for expanded clones.

clone size | J gene | D gene | V gene | CDR3 protein | CDR3 DNA
NA | TRBJ2-1 | TRBD2 | TRBV19 | CASSSVAGGKNEQFF | TGTGCCAGTAGTAGTGTAGCGGGGGGGAAGAATGAGCAGTTCTTC
NA | TRBJ2-7 | TRBD2 | TRBV29-1 | CSVGRGGPYEQYF | TGCAGCGTTGGGCGGGGGGGCCCCTACGAGCAGTACTTC
NA | TRBJ1-2 | NA | TRBV6-5 | CASSYSAGYGYTF | TGTGCCAGCAGTTACTCGGCAGGCTATGGCTACACCTTC
few | TRBJ2-1 | TRBD2 | TRBV18 | CASNTGGGSYNEQFF | TGTGCCAGCAACACCGGGGGGGGCTCCTACAATGAGCAGTTCTTC
many | TRBJ2-5 | TRBD2 | TRBV28 | CASSPAGTSFRETQYF | TGTGCCAGCAGTCCGGCCGGGACTAGCTTTCGGGAGACCCAGTACTTC
few | TRBJ2-1 | TRBD1 | TRBV29-1 | CSVKTGVSLYEQFF | TGCAGCGTGAAGACAGGGGTTTCCTTGTATGAGCAGTTCTTC
few | TRBJ2-5 | TRBD1 | TRBV6-5 | CASSLRDRGETQYF | TGTGCCAGCAGCCTCCGGGACAGGGGTGAGACCCAGTACTTC
few | TRBJ1-4 | NA | TRBV7-8 | CASRRANEKLFF | TGTGCCAGCAGGAGGGCTAATGAAAAACTGTTTTTT
NA | TRBJ1-4 | TRBD1 | TRBV7-9 | CASSAGTGDVEKLFF | TGTGCCAGCAGCGCCGGGACAGGGGACGTTGAAAAACTGTTTTTT
few | TRBJ2-1 | NA | TRBV19 | CASSMAGGPTVEQFF | TGTGCCAGTAGCATGGCCGGCGGTCCGACAGTTGAGCAGTTCTTC
few | TRBJ2-7 | NA | TRBV6-1 | CASTTQPIIYEQYF | TGTGCCAGCACGACACAACCCATTATATACGAGCAGTACTTC
NA | TRBJ2-5 | NA | TRBV5-5 | CASSLLGETQYF | TGTGCCAGCAGCCTGCTCGGGGAGACCCAGTACTTC
NA | TRBJ1-1 | NA | TRBV7-2 | CASSLKPPQAEAFF | TGTGCCAGCAGCTTAAAGCCCCCCCAGGCTGAAGCTTTCTTT
NA | TRBJ2-7 | TRBD1 | TRBV4-2 | CASSQDLGQGIYEQYF | TGTGCCAGCAGCCAAGATCTAGGACAGGGGATATACGAGCAGTACTTC
NA | TRBJ2-5 | NA | TRBV2 | CASINPRGRQETQYF | TGTGCCAGCATTAATCCCAGGGGCCGCCAAGAGACCCAGTACTTC
NA | TRBJ2-6 | TRBD1 | TRBV9 | CASSVDGRGRSGANVLTF | TGTGCCAGCAGCGTAGATGGCAGGGGGCGGTCTGGGGCCAACGTCCTGACTTTC
NA | TRBJ1-6 | TRBD1 | TRBV15 | CATSRVKGQGNSPLHF | TGTGCCACCAGCAGAGTGAAAGGACAGGGGAATTCACCCCTCCACTTT
NA | TRBJ2-3 | NA | TRBV7-2 | CASSFNSGRIDTQYF | TGTGCCAGCAGCTTTAACAGCGGCAGGATAGATACGCAGTATTTT
NA | TRBJ2-7 | TRBD1 | TRBV4-1 | CASSQWGTGTTYEQYF | TGCGCCAGCAGCCAATGGGGGACAGGGACAACCTACGAGCAGTACTTC
NA | TRBJ2-1 | TRBD2 | TRBV7-2 | CASSPGLAGGSSYNEQFF | TGTGCCAGCAGCCCGGGACTAGCGGGGGGGAGCTCCTACAATGAGCAGTTCTTC
many | TRBJ1-5 | TRBD1 | TRBV30 | CAWSPGQANQPQHF | TGTGCCTGGAGCCCCGGACAGGCCAATCAGCCCCAGCATTTT
many | TRBJ2-7 | TRBD2 | TRBV5-6 | CASSWGLAPYEQYF | TGTGCCAGCAGCTGGGGACTAGCGCCCTACGAGCAGTACTTC
NA | TRBJ2-1 | NA | TRBV7-2 | CASSLSDTHNEQFF | TGTGCCAGCAGCTTATCGGACACTCACAATGAGCAGTTCTTC
few | TRBJ2-1 | TRBD1 | TRBV5-1 | CASSPSGTGRHEQFF | TGCGCCAGCAGCCCTTCCGGGACAGGGAGGCATGAGCAGTTCTTC
many | TRBJ2-4 | NA | TRBV28 | CASSSLGSGKNIQYF | TGTGCCAGCAGTAGCCTTGGGAGCGGCAAAAACATTCAGTACTTC
NA | TRBJ2-4 | NA | TRBV28 | CASSPPGWNIQYF | TGTGCCAGCAGTCCCCCGGGGTGGAACATTCAGTACTTC
NA | TRBJ1-2 | NA | TRBV7-9 | CASNQGNYGYTF | TGTGCCAGCAACCAGGGAAACTATGGCTACACCTTC
NA | TRBJ1-5 | TRBD1 | TRBV18 | CASSRTGTGDQPQHF | TGTGCCAGCTCCCGCACCGGGACAGGGGATCAGCCCCAGCATTTT
NA | TRBJ2-6 | NA | TRBV7-3 | CASSLQSSGANVLTF | TGTGCCAGCAGCTTACAGTCCTCTGGGGCCAACGTCCTGACTTTC
few | TRBJ1-2 | NA | TRBV7-8 | CASSSTGIYGYTF | TGTGCCAGCAGCTCAACCGGTATCTATGGCTACACCTTC
few | TRBJ1-6 | TRBD1 | TRBV5-6 | CASSGRTGGYNSPLHF | TGTGCCAGCAGCGGGAGGACAGGGGGCTATAATTCACCCCTCCACTTT
few | TRBJ2-4 | TRBD2 | TRBV5-4 | CASSSMTSGGASHIQYF | TGTGCCAGCAGCTCGATGACTAGCGGGGGGGCCAGCCACATTCAGTACTTC
NA | TRBJ2-3 | TRBD2 | TRBV7-2 | CASSLTGGPDTQYF | TGTGCCAGCAGCCTAACGGGGGGGCCAGATACGCAGTATTTT
few | TRBJ1-2 | NA | TRBV21-1 | CASSKVEKGNGYTF | TGTGCCAGCAGCAAAGTTGAAAAGGGGAATGGCTACACCTTC
few | TRBJ2-7 | TRBD1 | TRBV7-2 | CASSSRQGAYEQYF | TGTGCCAGCAGCTCCCGACAGGGGGCCTACGAGCAGTACTTC
NA | TRBJ2-4 | NA | TRBV5-4 | CASSLGRENIQYF | TGTGCCAGCAGCTTGGGCCGGGAAAACATTCAGTACTTC
few | TRBJ2-1 | NA | TRBV18 | CASSQSWGVSYNEQFF | TGTGCCAGCTCACAATCATGGGGGGTCTCCTACAATGAGCAGTTCTTC
NA | TRBJ2-5 | TRBD1 | TRBV7-6 | CASSPLGTGTEETQYF | TGTGCCAGCAGCCCGCTCGGGACAGGGACCGAAGAGACCCAGTACTTC